The 17 T cell receptor beta chains reported below all come from one sample, sequenced in a study of cytomegalovirus exposure and HLA in healthy donors (dated by TCRdb to 2016 to 2017). The library was generated by the immunoSEQ multiplex PCR assay. For the multiplex PCR, a mixture combining 60 forward primers for TCR Vbeta segments and 13 reverse primers for TCR Jbeta segments was used. TCRdb provides this immuneACCESS table in a form limited to in-frame rearrangements. Some clones are lacking; in checked studies, under half of them reflect an unresolved V gene, and why the rest are absent is not known. Here the sample has around 200,000 clones; approximately 84% occur a single time. The top ten clonotypes cover 3.8% of the sample. The sequenced material came from PBMCs. The receptors here all came from a man in his forties or fifties in good health and CMV-seronegative.

This rearrangement joins TRBV30 to TRBJ2-6; perhaps TRBD1 as D (5 bases). This CDR3 spans 14 amino acids. The ends were cut back, 3 bases at V and 4 bases at J, with 10 bases in the middle. Looked up from germline, CDR1 is GTSNPN and CDR2 is SVGIG (reference sequence). CDR3 protein: CAWSPGPGANVLTF. CDR3 bases: TGTGCCTGGAGCCCAGGGCCCGGGGCCAACGTCCTGACTTTC.

The rearrangement uses TRBV15 and TRBJ1-2, with 7 bases aligning to TRBD1. This CDR3 is built from 15 residues. Germline CDR1 and CDR2: LNHNV and YYDKDF (reference sequence). V was clipped by 1 base and J by 8 bases; unmatched bases: 10. CDR3 DNA sequence: TGTGCCACCAGCAGAGTTACTGGACAGGTTCAGGGCTACACCTTC. It encodes CATSRVTGQVQGYTF.

As for this clone: The sample has other DNA sequences that encode this CDR3 too. The rearrangement uses TRBV7-2 and TRBJ2-1; 10 positions match TRBD2. Germline CDR1 SGHTA, CDR2 FQGNSA. The CDR3 loop spans 15 amino acids. J lost 4 bases, V lost 5 bases, and 5 bases had no gene match. The CDR3 here is CASSLTSGPYNEQFF. CDR3 bases: TGTGCCAGCAGCCTGACTAGCGGGCCTTACAATGAGCAGTTCTTC.

The chain couples TRBV6-1 to TRBJ1-3; D not resolved. Per the germline V gene, CDR1 is MNHNS and CDR2 is SASEGT. This CDR3 contains 13 residues. The V gene lost 6 bases and the J gene lost 2 bases, with 8 bases spanning the gap. In DNA form, the CDR3 reads TGTGCCAGCAGAAGGACTCCTGGAAACACCATATATTTT. Protein sequence: CASRRTPGNTIYF.

This clone was picked up one time. At one end, the junction sequence differs from germline, possibly due to a read error. CDR3 sequence (DNA): TGTACCAGCACCGGACAGGGGGAATATACGCAGTATTTT. Translating it yields CTSTGQGEYTQYF. The chain combines TRBV27 with TRBJ2-3, with 10 bases aligning to TRBD1. Germline V gives CDR1 MNHEY, CDR2 SMNVEV (reference sequence). CDR3 length equals 13 residues.

The chain recombines TRBV5-1 with TRBJ1-5; D gene ambiguous. The V and J ends lost 1 base and 1 base respectively, with 9 bases between them. In germline, CDR1 is SGHRS, CDR2 YFSETQ. The CDR3 consists of 15 residues. Written as DNA, the CDR3 is TGCGCCAGCAGCTTGTGGGGAGGGAGCAATCAGCCCCAGCATTTT. This codes for CASSLWGGSNQPQHF.

A note on this clone: Germline and junction disagree at one end, which may indicate a read error. The chain employs TRBV7-9 and TRBJ1-1, with 8 bases that match TRBD1. CDR1 is SEHNR and CDR2 is FQNEAQ in the germline V gene (reference sequence). There are 13 residues in the CDR3. The CDR3 sequence: CSSSSQGGTEAFF. For the CDR3, the DNA is TGTTCCAGCAGCTCACAGGGGGGGACTGAAGCTTTCTTT.

The CDR3 spells CASKGQGAVGNTIYF. The CDR3 DNA reads as TGTGCCAGCAAAGGACAGGGGGCTGTTGGAAACACCATATATTTT. The V and J genes are TRBV6-1 and TRBJ1-3, with TRBD1 matching 11 bases. Per germline, CDR1 MNHNS and CDR2 SASEGT. This CDR3 is built from 15 residues. V trimming: 7 bases; J trimming: 3 bases; junction bases outside the gene matches: 5.

The V gene is TRBV6-1, the J gene TRBJ2-1; D perhaps matches TRBD2 (5 bases). Trimming pared 3 bases from V and 9 bases from J, leaving 18 bases between. CDR3 size: 15 residues. Germline values: CDR1 MNHNS, CDR2 SASEGT. CDR3 residues: CASSEGTRGYVEQFF. The CDR3 region has the DNA TGTGCCAGCAGTGAGGGAACTAGAGGGTATGTTGAGCAGTTCTTC.

The chain recombines TRBV7-2 with TRBJ1-2; tentatively, D is TRBD1 (5 bases). Germline lookup yields CDR1 SGHTA and CDR2 FQGNSA. The length of the CDR3 is 14 residues. Trimming cost V 4 bases and J 7 bases, with 16 bases left between them. The CDR3 here is CASSSRQHGPGYTF. CDR3 coding DNA: TGTGCCAGCAGCTCCAGACAGCACGGACCTGGCTACACCTTC.

CDR3: CASRKTLAGDSQYF. As DNA, the CDR3 is TGTGCCAGCCGAAAAACACTAGCGGGGGATAGCCAGTACTTC. The gene calls are TRBV27 and TRBJ2-5; 11 bases align to TRBD2. The CDR3 totals 14 residues. V dropped 8 bases and J dropped 10; count of bases not matched to a gene: 12. Germline V gene data show CDR1 as MNHEY and CDR2 as SMNVEV (reference sequence).

As for this clone: A junction boundary mismatches the germline segment, possibly from a read error. The V and J genes are TRBV9 and TRBJ1-4; 9 bases match TRBD1. Germline CDR1 SGDLS, CDR2 YYNGEE. CDR3 length: 14 amino acids. CDR3 region: CAGSAPGQGEKLFF. CDR3 DNA sequence: TGTGCCGGCAGCGCTCCGGGACAGGGTGAAAAACTGTTTTTT. The variable domain in full, with the rest retrieved from reference TRBV9 and TRBJ1-4, is DSGVTQTPKHLITATGQRVTLRCSPRSGDLSVYWYQQSLDQGLQFLIQYYNGEERAKGNILERFSAQQFPDLHSELNLSSLELGDSALYFCAGSAPGQGEKLFFGSGTQLSVL.

On this clone itself: The junction differs from germline at one of its ends, possibly a read error. At the DNA level, this CDR3 is encoded by other sequences in the same sample as well. The chain links TRBV19 to TRBJ1-1; 11 bases map to TRBD1. The germline gives CDR1 LNHDA, CDR2 SQIVND (reference sequence). This CDR3 has 18 residues. The CDR3 here is CASSIPRTGGIRNTEAFF. In DNA form, the CDR3 reads TGTGCCAGTAGTATCCCCCGGACAGGGGGCATTCGGAACACTGAAGCCTTCTTT. Using reference TRBV19 and TRBJ1-1 for the parts outside the CDR3, the full variable domain is DGGITQSPKYLFRKEGQNVTLSCEQNLNHDAMYWYRQDPGQGLRLIYYSQIVNDFQKGDIAEGYSVSREKKESFPLTVTSAQKNPTAFYLCASSIPRTGGIRNTEAFFGQGTRLTVV.

The V gene is TRBV5-4, the J gene TRBJ1-1; the D gene is possibly TRBD1 (6 bases). The CDR3 covers 14 residues. The germline V gene encodes CDR1 SGHNT and CDR2 YYREEE (reference sequence). The ends were cut back, 2 bases at V and 0 bases at J, with 8 bases in the middle. The CDR3: CASSLDRMNTEAFF. CDR3 coding DNA: TGTGCCAGCAGCTTAGACAGGATGAACACTGAAGCTTTCTTT.

The chain links TRBV7-3 to TRBJ2-7; no firm D call. V shed 5 bases and J shed 0 bases, with 5 bases lying between them. The germline gives CDR1 SGHTA, CDR2 FQGTGA. The CDR3 is made up of 12 amino acids. The CDR3 protein is CASSPPSYEQYF. The CDR3 region has the DNA TGTGCCAGCAGCCCTCCCTCCTACGAGCAGTACTTC.

This clone has a single count. This chain joins TRBV29-1 and TRBJ1-4, with no clear D. The V end was cut by 4 bases, the J end by 0 bases, with 6 bases between. This CDR3 comprises 13 residues. The germline CDR1 and CDR2 sequences are SQVTM and ANQGSEA. CDR3 DNA: TGCAGCGTTGCCCCCACAACTAATGAAAAACTGTTTTTT. Translation gives CSVAPTTNEKLFF.

The chain has TRBV29-1 and TRBJ1-2; TRBD1 agrees at 7 bases. V trimming: 7 bases; J trimming: 3 bases; junction bases outside the gene matches: 11. The V gene's germline CDR1 is SQVTM and CDR2 ANQGSEA. The CDR3 spans 14 residues. The CDR3 spells CSARPGTEHYGYTF. DNA of the CDR3: TGCAGCGCGCGTCCCGGGACAGAGCACTATGGCTACACCTTC.